This is a list of T cell receptor beta chains from one sample in a study of cytomegalovirus exposure and HLA in healthy donors. This table comes from immunoSEQ multiplex PCR, and its TCRdb copy is limited to in-frame clones, with some not included. Its table lists 80,000 to 100,000 clones. Specimen: PBMCs. Every receptor here comes from a woman aged 25 to 39 in good health and CMV-seronegative. The CDR3 runs from the conserved cysteine through the conserved F or W.

TRBV2 | CASRGSRCHF
TRBV7-6 | CASSWWQGLAATGELFF
TRBV27 | CASSPTPRQFTEAFF
TRBV6-5 | CASSYLRAEGTQYF
TRBV7-6 | CASSPAMNLAGGPGEQYF
TRBV20-1 | CSLTSGSGYTF
TRBV5-4 | CASSSLIAGGGSSYNEQFF
TRBV29-1 | CSQGDRGPINSNQPQHF
TRBV7-3 | CASSLTSRYNEQFF
TRBV11-3 | CASSPGQADEQYF
TRBV28 | CASRGQSYEQFF
TRBV5-6 | CASSGATGGFEQYF
TRBV19 | CASSVTGGTGNGQFF
TRBV5-1 | CASSPRTSGSNTGELFF
TRBV30 | CAWSGTGNSPLHF
TRBV27 | CASSLSEGNFADTQYF
TRBV29-1 | CSVEPGSTDTQYF
TRBV27 | CASSPRGDEQFF
TRBV9 | CASSVASQGPGYEQYF
TRBV28 | CASSLSQGLGLGYTF
TRBV11-2 | CASSRPGTGELNGYTF
TRBV7-9 | CASSPWTGRNEQYF
TRBV28 | CASSLFDSVYRPQHF
TRBV27 | CASRSPTGVNTEAFF
TRBV5-1 | CASSQTSGSHIEQFF
TRBV2 | CASSSKGTSGGVFPYEQYF
TRBV7-2 | CASSAELVAGGYTF
TRBV5-4 | CASSWAVGSTYNEQFF
TRBV5-1 | CASSLKLAGTYEQYF
TRBV28 | CASSSLAGGIRVTEAFF
TRBV21-1 | CASTQEVNNSNQPQHF
TRBV6-1 | CASRDQGYYGYTF
TRBV7-9 | CASSFNRGLNYGYTF
TRBV7-6 | CASSLSTSGSAADTQYF
TRBV4-2 | CAIPGQGFEKLFF
TRBV7-9 | CASSFRLAGYTDTQYF
TRBV5-1 | CASSLGDSYGYTF
TRBV30 | CAWSQDRDEYF
TRBV9 | CASSVGGGTSGRWMGSYNEQFF
TRBV2 | CASSWTVNTEAFF
TRBV27 | CASSPLRGDYGYTF
TRBV7-9 | CASSSFKLIGNTEAFF
TRBV10-1 | CASSGGRHSPLHF
TRBV4-1 | CASSQTQLYEQYF
TRBV7-9 | CASSSGVSYEQYF
TRBV30 | CAWSEDSTEKLFF
TRBV6-6 | CASSYGGSSYNEQFF
TRBV19 | CASSIGFSFEAFF
TRBV29-1 | CSVVRSEKLFF
TRBV7-2 | CASSSQGAKGNTIYF
TRBV7-3 | CASSLRSSYNSPLHF
TRBV4-2 | CASSQVDSSDTGELFF
TRBV7-2 | CASSPPPGLKPEAFF
TRBV19 | CASSIGQNSNQPQHF
TRBV6-5 | CASSYTRAYYGYTF